Here is one T cell receptor (beta chain) with its context. Germline CDR1 reads SEHNR; CDR2 reads FQNEAQ (reference sequence). Trimming took 5 bases from V and 5 from J, leaving 16 bases between them. The CDR3 sequence is 15 residues long. The data were taken from a study of T-cell reconstitution after alpha-beta-depleted transplantation in children. Preparation of the TCRbeta library used unique molecular identifiers. TCRdb reprocessed the PCR reads with MiXCR, giving one entry per CDR3 protein. The sample has some 500,000 distinct CDR3 sequences, approximately 29% seen once. This sample comprised PBMCs from the stem cell graft donor, obtained from the stem cell graft. This clonotype was sampled from a human donor who donated a stem cell graft to a child with aplastic anemia. This chain connects TRBV7-9 to TRBJ1-5, with D possibly matching TRBD1 (6 bases). The CDR3 region is CASSAQGNRHQPQHF. The CDR3 region has the DNA TGTGCCAGCAGCGCTCAGGGGAATCGGCATCAGCCCCAGCATTTT.